The 26 T cell receptor beta chains reported below all come from one sample, sequenced in a study of CD8+CD57+ T cells in acquired aplastic anemia. Profiles of TCR beta VDJ and CDR3 were generated from a genomic DNA template. TCRdb redid the calling of the reads with MiXCR, one entry per CDR3 protein. The sample has fewer than 200,000 distinct CDR3 sequences; roughly 48% are singletons. Sequences were obtained from sorted CD4+, CD8+, or CD8+CD57+ T cells (not recorded which) from PBMCs. The receptors were gathered from a human donor in good health.

This clonotype was observed many times. The chain couples TRBV12-3 or TRBV12-4 to TRBJ1-2, with D tentatively TRBD1 (5 bases). Trimming left V 3 bases short and J 0 bases short, with 11 bases between. The CDR3 extends over 15 amino acids. The CDR3 reads CASSLRQTANYGYTF. For the CDR3, the DNA is TGTGCCAGCAGTTTGCGACAGACTGCTAACTATGGCTACACCTTC.

With regard to this clonotype: A read error is possible here, since a much larger clone lies one base away. This rearrangement joins TRBV15 to TRBJ1-2; the D is unclear. Trimming stripped 5 bases from V and 2 bases from J, with 15 bases between. The CDR3 spans 15 residues. Per the germline V gene, CDR1 is LNHNV and CDR2 is YYDKDF (reference sequence). The CDR3 DNA sequence: TGTGCCACCAGCCCCACCCCGCGTACAAACTATGGCTACACCTTC. This codes for CATSPTPRTNYGYTF.

This clonotype was detected a few times. CDR3 loop: CASSTSRTRGYTF. In nucleotides, the CDR3 is TGTGCCAGCAGCACGAGCCGGACTCGTGGCTACACCTTC. The chain couples TRBV4-2 to TRBJ1-2; D unclear. V was trimmed by 5 bases and J by 7 bases, leaving 14 bases between them. CDR3 size: 13 residues. Germline lookup yields CDR1 LGHNA and CDR2 YNFKEQ.

This clonotype was picked up many times. The chain couples TRBV7-2 to TRBJ2-3, with D hard to call. Germline V CDR1 and CDR2: SGHTA, FQGNSA. V was trimmed by 5 bases and J by 2 bases, leaving 5 bases between them. The CDR3 length is 12 residues. The CDR3 sequence is CASSRDTDTQYF. The CDR3 bases are TGTGCCAGCAGCCGAGACACAGATACGCAGTATTTT.

On this clonotype: A much larger clone differs by one base, so this may be a read error. The V call is TRBV12-3 or TRBV12-4, the J call TRBJ1-2; D is perhaps TRBD1 (6 bases). This CDR3 has 11 residues. The V gene lost 6 bases and the J gene lost 8 bases, with 10 bases spanning the gap. The CDR3 bases are TGTGCCAGCAGGGAAAGGGGGGGCTACACCTTC. Encoded protein: CASRERGGYTF.

A word on this clonotype: Just one base apart from a much larger clone, this may be a read error. V is TRBV19 and J is TRBJ1-1; 7 bases fit TRBD1. The V gene's germline CDR1 is LNHDA and CDR2 SQIVND (reference sequence). This CDR3 is built from 16 residues. For the CDR3, the DNA is TGTGCCAGTAGTATATGGTACAGGGGAGGCTCTGCTGAAGCTTCCTTT. It codes for CASSIWYRGGSAEASF.

In regard to this clonotype: The CDR3 carries no conserved terminal phenylalanine or tryptophan, so it likely arises from a read error. This rearrangement joins TRBV7-8 to TRBJ1-6, with 7 nucleotides matching TRBD1. The CDR3 has 16 residues. The germline V gene encodes CDR1 SGHVS and CDR2 FQNEAQ. With 5 bases clipped from V and 10 bases from J, the junction kept 14 bases outside the gene matches. CDR3 sequence (DNA): TGTGCCAGCAGCCAAGCCCTACCAGGGGGAGGGTCACCCCTCCACTCT. Amino acid sequence: CASSQALPGGGSPLHS.

In its sample, this clonotype was seen a few times. V gene TRBV7-3 combines with J gene TRBJ1-2, with TRBD1 identical over 10 bases. Germline V gives CDR1 SGHTA, CDR2 FQGTGA. The J segment lost 6 bases and the V segment lost 3 bases, leaving 7 bases of the junction unmatched. The CDR3 runs 15 residues. The CDR3 loop reads CASSFRDRGSHGYTF. For the CDR3, the DNA is TGTGCCAGCAGCTTCCGGGACAGGGGCTCCCATGGCTACACCTTC. Together with reference TRBV7-3 and TRBJ1-2, the CDR3 gives the full variable domain: GAGVSQTPSNKVTEKGKYVELRCDPISGHTALYWYRQSLGQGPEFLIYFQGTGAADDSGLPNDRFFAVRPEGSVSTLKIQRTERGDSAVYLCASSFRDRGSHGYTFGSGTRLTVV.

There are many counts of this clonotype. J is TRBJ2-7 and V is TRBV6-1; 7 bases line up with TRBD1. Unmatched junction bases numbered 10, after V lost 6 bases and J lost 2 bases. Germline assignment: CDR1 MNHNS and CDR2 SASEGT. This CDR3 spans 15 amino acids. The CDR3 protein is CASRPLRDRTYEQYF. DNA for the CDR3: TGTGCCAGCAGACCCCTCCGGGACAGAACCTACGAGCAGTACTTC.

In its sample, this clonotype was seen many times. The CDR3 DNA reads as TGCGCCAGCAGCCAAGATAACGCAGACAATGAGCAGTTCTTC. Translation gives CASSQDNADNEQFF. The chain uses TRBV4-1 and TRBJ2-1; D gene uncertain. Per the germline V gene, CDR1 is MGHRA and CDR2 is YSYEKL. The V end was cut by 0 bases, the J end by 5 bases, with 8 bases between. This CDR3 is 14 amino acids long.

This clonotype was detected many times. The chain is built from TRBV10-1 and TRBJ2-7; 12 bases match TRBD2. There are 16 residues in the CDR3. With 6 bases clipped from V and 4 bases from J, the junction kept 10 bases outside the gene matches. Per the germline V gene, CDR1 is WNHNN and CDR2 is SYGVQD (reference sequence). The CDR3 loop reads CASSPGTSGRGYEQYF. The CDR3 DNA follows: TGCGCCAGCAGCCCCGGGACTAGCGGGCGCGGATACGAGCAGTACTTC.

This clonotype was counted between two and nine times. Germline and junction disagree at one end, which may indicate a read error. J is TRBJ1-2 and V is TRBV5-6; D unresolved. CDR1 SGHDT and CDR2 YYEEEE come from the germline V gene. This CDR3 has 14 amino acids. The CDR3 loop is CASNSGGANYGHTF. In DNA, the CDR3 is TGTGCCAGCAACTCGGGAGGAGCTAACTATGGCCACACCTTC.

In this sample, this clonotype turned up many times. This rearrangement joins TRBV11-1 to TRBJ2-5, with D perhaps matching TRBD1 (6 bases). CDR1 SGHAT and CDR2 FQDESV come from the germline V gene (reference sequence). V lost 5 bases and J 1 base, leaving 14 bases between the germline ends. The CDR3 is 15 amino acids. The CDR3 spells CASSQEGQSQETQYF. In DNA, the CDR3 is TGTGCCAGCAGCCAAGAAGGACAGTCCCAAGAGACCCAGTACTTC.

The chain carries TRBV9 and TRBJ1-6; D is unclear. This CDR3 is 14 amino acids long. V lost 0 bases and J lost 13, with 14 bases in between. The germline V gene has CDR1 SGDLS and CDR2 YYNGEE. The CDR3 protein is CASSVDSGSQPLHF. CDR3 sequence (DNA): TGTGCCAGCAGCGTAGATTCAGGCTCCCAGCCCCTCCACTTT.

This clonotype was counted at least ten times. Written as DNA, the CDR3 is TGCGCCAGCAGCTTTAGTACGTATGACACCGGGGAGCTGTTTTTT. Translated: CASSFSTYDTGELFF. V and J are TRBV5-1 and TRBJ2-2; D is ambiguous. Germline CDR1 reads SGHRS; CDR2 reads YFSETQ. This CDR3 spans 15 amino acids. Trimming cost V 2 bases and J 3 bases, with 11 bases left between them.

This chain connects TRBV10-1 to TRBJ2-3; D is unresolved. Deletions cut 9 bases from V and 4 bases from J, with 14 bases between. Germline assignment: CDR1 WNHNN and CDR2 SYGVQD (reference sequence). The CDR3 runs to 13 residues. This chain's CDR3 is CASRTRAADTQYF. The CDR3 region has the DNA TGCGCCAGTCGAACAAGGGCCGCAGATACGCAGTATTTT.

As to this clonotype: A much more abundant neighbour one base away suggests this may be a read error. This sequence joins TRBV7-2 and TRBJ1-5, with D unclear. The length of the CDR3 is 15 residues. V was pared by 6 bases and J by 2 bases, with 14 bases between. Germline V gives CDR1 SGHTA, CDR2 FQGNSA. The CDR3 region is CASSPGVWGNQPQHF. DNA for the CDR3: TGTGCCAGCAGTCCTGGTGTATGGGGCAATCAGCCCCAGCATTTT.

This clonotype was seen repeatedly, ten times or more. The chain recombines TRBV5-1 with TRBJ1-4, with 9 bases that match TRBD1. V lost 4 bases, J lost 6 bases, and 4 bases stayed unmatched. Germline values: CDR1 SGHRS, CDR2 YFSETQ. This CDR3 spans 14 amino acids. CDR3 bases: TGCGCCAGCAGCCCAACAGGGGGCTATGAAAAACTGTTTTTT. This translates into CASSPTGGYEKLFF.

This clonotype was counted ten times or more. The gene calls are TRBV5-6 and TRBJ2-7; D is ambiguous. The V end lost 0 bases, the J end lost 2 bases, and 9 bases lay between the germline ends. The germline V gene has CDR1 SGHDT and CDR2 YYEEEE. The CDR3 has 14 residues. Here the CDR3 DNA reads TGTGCCAGCAGCTTGGGTCTACCGACCTACGAGCAGTACTTC. Its translation: CASSLGLPTYEQYF.

This rearrangement joins TRBV20-1 to TRBJ1-1, with a tentative D call TRBD1 (6 bases). Trimming took off 6 bases at V and 8 bases at J, with 19 bases between the two ends. The CDR3 runs 13 residues. Germline-derived CDR1 and CDR2 are DFQATT and SNEGSKA (reference sequence). CDR3 residues: CSASRGDISEAFF. The CDR3 DNA reads as TGCAGTGCCAGCCGCGGGGACATCTCCGAAGCTTTCTTT.

This clonotype was observed at least ten times. The rearrangement joins TRBV6-2 or TRBV6-3 to TRBJ2-7, with D tentatively TRBD1 (5 bases). Trimming took 0 bases from V and 6 from J, leaving 12 bases between them. The CDR3 consists of 14 residues. Germline V gene sequence: CDR1 MNHEY, CDR2 SVGEGT. The CDR3 loop is CASSYSKSGFEQYF. DNA for the CDR3: TGTGCCAGCAGTTACTCAAAGTCAGGGTTCGAGCAGTACTTC.

There are many counts of this clonotype. This sequence joins TRBV7-9 and TRBJ2-5; D gene unclear. CDR1 and CDR2 from the germline V gene are SEHNR and FQNEAQ (reference sequence). Trimming took off 5 bases at V and 5 bases at J, with 9 bases between the two ends. This CDR3 has 12 residues. The CDR3: CASSRVEETQYF. CDR3 DNA sequence: TGTGCCAGCAGCCGAGTCGAGGAGACCCAGTACTTC.

Comment on this clonotype: A read error may explain this, as a much larger clone is one base away. The V gene is TRBV4-1, the J gene TRBJ1-1; D unclear. This CDR3 spans 14 amino acids. Germline lookup yields CDR1 MGHRA and CDR2 YSYEKL. Trimming pared 3 bases from V and 8 bases from J, leaving 16 bases between. The CDR3 nucleotides read TGCGCCAGCAGCCATCCCCAACAGTCCACCGAAGCTTTCTTT. This gives the protein CASSHPQQSTEAFF.

The V gene is TRBV5-6, the J gene TRBJ2-7, with 11 bases aligning to TRBD2. CDR1 and CDR2 (germline): SGHDT, YYEEEE. After removal of 7 bases from V and 3 bases from J, the junction contained 9 bases not matched to a gene. CDR3 length: 15 residues. CDR3 nucleotide sequence: TGTGCCAGCCTGATAGCGGGGGGGAATCACTACGAGCAGTACTTC. It codes for CASLIAGGNHYEQYF.

This clonotype was recorded a few times. The rearrangement uses TRBV28 and TRBJ1-3; 8 bases agree with TRBD1. J gave up 2 bases and V 6 bases, and 9 bases lay outside the gene matches. The CDR3 has 16 amino acids. Germline CDR1 MDHEN, CDR2 SYDVKM. The CDR3, as DNA: TGTGCCAGCAGCCGTACGGGACAGGCCGCTGGAAACACCATATATTTT. The encoded protein is CASSRTGQAAGNTIYF.

This clonotype was counted ten times or more. The rearrangement uses TRBV10-3 and TRBJ1-1, with 8 bases aligning to TRBD1. From germline, CDR1 is ENHRY and CDR2 SYGVKD. The CDR3 contains 15 residues. J lost 4 bases, V lost 2 bases, and 6 bases had no gene match. The CDR3 region is CAISEPVTGGTEAFF. CDR3 DNA sequence: TGTGCCATCAGTGAGCCGGTAACAGGGGGCACTGAAGCTTTCTTT.